This TCR beta chain was captured in a study of beta chain features in type 1 diabetes. Sequenced material consisted of expressed TCRB transcripts (all of the isolated RNA was reverse transcribed). Using immunoSEQ multiplex PCR, the repertoire was profiled, and TCRdb retains in-frame clones only, with some absent. The sample consists of roughly 340,000 clones, 10% to 15% of them appearing once. Study-level findings and limits: For patients, the naive, central memory and Treg TCRB repertoires appeared more alike than for healthy donors. Across all four CD4+ subsets, people with type 1 diabetes showed modestly shorter TCRB CDR3s. A definitive answer on HLA type influencing TCRB rearrangement was not reached here.

A note on this clone: Its antigen remains unidentified.

The V gene's germline CDR1 is ENHRY and CDR2 SYGVKD. The CDR3 extends over 14 amino acids. Deletions cut 3 bases from V and 0 bases from J, with 9 bases between. V gene TRBV10-3 combines with J gene TRBJ2-7; D perhaps matches TRBD1 (6 bases). Sample: naive CD4+ T cells from blood. This TCR was recovered from a woman younger than 35 with type 1 diabetes. The CDR3 loop is CAISDDRSSYEQYF. The CDR3 DNA follows: TGTGCCATCAGTGATGACAGGTCCTCCTACGAGCAGTACTTC.